This T cell receptor (beta chain) came from a study of blood T cell repertoires in COVID-19 (dated by TCRdb to 2018 to 2021). Some background on the complete study: Collaborator samples came from the United States, Italy and Spain and covered acute and convalescent phases of COVID-19. The material from the prospective study consisted of cDNA or gDNA derived from T cells, B-cell-depleted T cells, or PBMCs. Deeply sampled blood TCRbeta repertoires from subjects exposed to, actively infected with, or recovered from COVID-19 were included in the dataset. The repertoires were released in a freely available public database meant as a resource for research on the immune response to SARS-CoV-2. The samples were drawn from two sources: the first 160 participants of the ongoing ImmuneRACE study, and 1,200 or so subjects contributed by 6 global collaborators. Sample metadata almost always included a de-identified subject ID, COVID-19 status, age in years and sex. HLA class I and class II types, where available, came from metadata supplied by the sample provider rather than from assay-based typing. Results the study describes overall, beyond this receptor: The amount of clinical and demographic metadata varied by source and participant and was provided uncurated.

The trim is 4 bases for V and 5 bases for J, with a gap of 8 bases between the germline ends. The CDR3, cysteine through phenylalanine, is 12 amino acids long. This entry keeps only the CDR3 DNA: 36 bases, framed from base 1. The germline V gene encodes CDR1 LGHDT and CDR2 YNNKEL (reference sequence). TCRbeta CDR3 regions were amplified from genomic DNA using the immunoSEQ Assay, a bias-controlled multiplex PCR. As for the original processing: Within the assay, amplification of reference gene primers was used to estimate how many nucleated cells each sample contained. Sequence reads were collapsed and filtered to measure the absolute abundance of every unique TCRbeta CDR3 rearrangement. Productive Simpson clonality was computed per sample as the square root of Simpson's diversity index over productive rearrangements. TCRdb took this table from immuneACCESS and kept in-frame rearrangements with V and J called. Such tables lack part of the clones; where checked against another copy, unresolved V genes explain under half of the gap, and the rest is unexplained. That table furnishes V, J and clone size, whereas the DNA furnished D and trimming. For this sample there are tens of thousands of clones; 88% appear just once. Approximately 6.7% of the sample belongs to the ten largest clones.

Each collaborating institution followed its own protocols to collect whole blood in K2EDTA tubes. For TCRbeta analysis, collaborator samples were shipped as frozen whole blood, as isolated PBMCs, or as DNA extracted from either sample type. As regards this clone: Which antigen it targets is not known. Per-nucleotide qualities are absent, and no much larger clonotype sits a single base away.

The sequence links TRBV3-1 (or the pseudogene TRBV3-2) to TRBJ2-5; TRBD1 is a weak D gene call, 5 bases matching. The TCR sequence derives from an elderly woman with acute or convalescent COVID-19. Sequencing was done on a sample of peripheral blood. The sequence in DNA is TGTGCCAGCAGCCCAGGGTGGGAGACCCAGTACTTC. Translated, it reads CASSPGWETQYF.